This TCR beta chain was sequenced during a study of T cell responses to AZD1222 COVID-19 vaccine. Measured with immunoSEQ multiplex PCR; TCRdb has only the in-frame clones, and not every one. The data show about 75,000 clones, with about nine tenths seen just once and about a tenth held by the top ten. The origin of this receptor is an adult who received the MenACWY meningococcal vaccine as a control. The material sequenced was peripheral blood, taken 28 days after the second dose of the MenACWY control vaccine.

The CDR3 spells CASSYGWRRGQGGELFF. The CDR3 coding sequence is TGTGCCAGCAGCTATGGGTGGAGACGGGGGCAGGGCGGGGAGCTGTTTTTT. The V gene is TRBV7-8, the J gene TRBJ2-2; D could derive from TRBD1 or TRBD2 (6 bases each). Looked up from germline, CDR1 is SGHVS and CDR2 is FQNEAQ. V gave up 4 bases and J gave up 7 bases, with 22 bases separating them. This CDR3 spans 17 amino acids.